Listed below are T cell receptor beta chains from one sample, sequenced in a study of radiation and T cells in renal cell carcinoma. Sequencing was performed with immunoSEQ multiplex PCR; in TCRdb, only in-frame clones are kept and a portion is missing. The table has about 83,000 clones, roughly 83% seen once; the top ten hold about 2.4%. Sequenced material: blood, taken from a patient whose treatment included radiotherapy and nephrectomy. All receptors come from a woman aged 55-69 years with renal cell carcinoma. Both conserved end residues are part of each CDR3. The D gene is left open where the match is weak. Clone size is stated in some rows and not others, as once, few, many or a class when expanded.

abundance	len	j_gene	d_gene	v_gene	CDR3aa	CDR3nt
NA	11	TRBJ2-5	NA	TRBV11-2	CASSLTETQYF	TGTGCCAGCAGCTTAACGGAGACCCAGTACTTC
few	17	TRBJ2-1	TRBD1	TRBV11-3	CASSSRFGQGEYNEQFF	TGTGCCAGCAGCTCCAGATTCGGACAGGGAGAATACAATGAGCAGTTCTTC
NA	13	TRBJ2-7	NA	TRBV19	CASSMGQAYEQYF	TGTGCCAGTAGTATGGGGCAAGCCTACGAGCAGTACTTC
NA	11	TRBJ2-1	NA	TRBV6-5	CASSTTREQFF	TGTGCCAGCAGTACCACCCGGGAGCAGTTCTTC
NA	15	TRBJ1-4	NA	TRBV6-6	CASSDTGLSNEKLFF	TGTGCCAGCAGTGATACAGGGTTGTCTAATGAAAAACTGTTTTTT
NA	15	TRBJ1-1	TRBD1	TRBV28	CASSRTGALNTEAFF	TGTGCCAGCAGTAGGACAGGGGCCCTGAACACTGAAGCTTTCTTT
NA	13	TRBJ1-1	NA	TRBV5-1	CASSSGPLTEAFF	TGCGCCAGCAGCTCCGGGCCGTTGACTGAAGCTTTCTTT
once	15	TRBJ1-4	NA	TRBV28	CASSSTRVRGEKLFF	TGTGCCAGCAGTTCAACGAGGGTGAGGGGTGAAAAACTGTTTTTT
few	16	TRBJ1-4	NA	TRBV7-9	CASSLQSQGLNEKLFF	TGTGCCAGCAGCTTACAAAGTCAGGGTTTAAATGAAAAACTGTTTTTT
few	15	TRBJ1-1	NA	TRBV30	CAWSGWGHLNTEAFF	TGTGCCTGGAGTGGTTGGGGGCACTTGAACACTGAAGCTTTCTTT
NA	14	TRBJ2-7	NA	TRBV19	CASSPSRNYGEQYF	TGTGCCAGTAGCCCTTCCAGGAATTATGGCGAGCAGTACTTC
few	13	TRBJ2-7	NA	TRBV15	CATSRDRGREQYF	TGTGCCACCAGCAGAGATCGCGGGCGAGAGCAGTACTTC
NA	15	TRBJ1-1	NA	TRBV9	CASSAYSLMNTEAFF	TGTGCCAGCAGCGCCTACAGCTTAATGAACACTGAAGCTTTCTTT
NA	15	TRBJ1-5	NA	TRBV6-1	CASRAWADQDQPQHF	TGTGCCAGCCGCGCGTGGGCGGATCAGGATCAGCCCCAGCATTTT
NA	15	TRBJ2-5	TRBD1	TRBV7-2	CASSIHSTGGETQYF	TGTGCCAGCAGCATCCACTCTACAGGGGGGGAGACCCAGTACTTC
NA	15	TRBJ2-1	NA	TRBV29-1	CSVEEAPKNYNEQFF	TGCAGCGTTGAAGAGGCGCCCAAGAATTACAATGAGCAGTTCTTC
NA	13	TRBJ1-1	NA	TRBV19	CASSITPGTEAFF	TGTGCCAGTAGTATCACCCCCGGGACTGAAGCTTTCTTT
NA	15	TRBJ1-5	NA	TRBV6-6	CASSYSQGYNQPQHF	TGTGCCAGCAGTTACTCGCAGGGATACAATCAGCCCCAGCATTTT
NA	14	TRBJ1-6	NA	TRBV6-1	CASSDPGMVSPLHF	TGTGCCAGCAGTGATCCAGGGATGGTTTCACCCCTCCACTTT
NA	12	TRBJ2-7	NA	TRBV29-1	CSVLLDSVEQYF	TGCAGCGTCCTACTGGACAGCGTCGAGCAGTACTTC
once	14	TRBJ1-1	NA	TRBV5-1	CASSEDTMNTEAFF	TGCGCCAGCAGCGAGGACACCATGAACACTGAAGCTTTCTTT
once	13	TRBJ2-7	NA	TRBV5-1	CASSPGDRNEQYF	TGCGCCAGCAGCCCGGGGGATCGGAACGAGCAGTACTTC
NA	15	TRBJ1-3	NA	TRBV2	CASSELRGVGNTIYF	TGTGCCAGCAGTGAACTACGAGGAGTCGGAAACACCATATATTTT